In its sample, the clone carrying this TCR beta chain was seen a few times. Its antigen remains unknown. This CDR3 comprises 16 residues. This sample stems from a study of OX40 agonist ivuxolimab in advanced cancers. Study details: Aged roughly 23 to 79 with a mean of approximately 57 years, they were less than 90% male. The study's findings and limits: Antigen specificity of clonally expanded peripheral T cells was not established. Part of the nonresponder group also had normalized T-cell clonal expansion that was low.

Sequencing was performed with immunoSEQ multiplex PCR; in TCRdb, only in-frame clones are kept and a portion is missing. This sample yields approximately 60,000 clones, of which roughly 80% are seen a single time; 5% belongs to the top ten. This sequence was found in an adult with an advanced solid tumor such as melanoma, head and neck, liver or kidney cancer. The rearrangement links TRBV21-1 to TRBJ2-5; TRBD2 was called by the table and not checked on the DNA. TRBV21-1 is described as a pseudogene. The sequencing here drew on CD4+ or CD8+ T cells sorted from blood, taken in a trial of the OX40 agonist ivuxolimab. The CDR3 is CASSTSGGPVQETQYF. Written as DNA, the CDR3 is TGTGCCAGCAGTACTAGCGGGGGGCCCGTCCAAGAGACCCAGTACTTC.